A single TCR beta chain is shown here with its context. Generated by immunoSEQ multiplex PCR, the TCRdb table keeps only in-frame clones and is missing some. The table lists some 74,000 clones, approximately 94% of them singletons, with 2.5% to 3% in the top ten. Trimming at V came to 4 bases and at J to 6 bases, leaving 4 bases not matched to a gene. Germline CDR1 reads KGHSH; CDR2 reads LQKENI. The CDR3 length is 14 residues. This specimen comes from a study of control samples from healthy donors and cancer patients. The source is a woman aged 25 to 39 in good health. Specimen: blood. V and J are TRBV18 and TRBJ1-5; the match to TRBD1 covers 9 bases. The CDR3 protein is CASSQTGGGQPQHF. The CDR3 coding sequence is TGTGCCAGCTCACAAACAGGGGGCGGTCAGCCCCAGCATTTT.